Listed here are 2 T cell receptor beta chains from one sample, sequenced in a study of cytomegalovirus exposure and HLA in healthy donors. 60 Vbeta and 13 Jbeta primers were used in PCR. The assay was immunoSEQ multiplex PCR, and TCRdb's table has in-frame clones only and misses some. The table lists about 160,000 clones, approximately 80% of them singletons. The sample comprised PBMCs. These receptors originate from a man aged 30 to 45 in good health and CMV-seropositive.

The J gene is TRBJ1-6, the V gene TRBV9; D might be TRBD1 (6 bases). There are 14 residues in the CDR3. Per the germline V gene, CDR1 is SGDLS and CDR2 is YYNGEE. V shed 7 bases and J shed 10 bases, with 18 bases lying between them. The CDR3: CASRGANSDSPLHF. In nucleotides, the CDR3 is TGTGCCAGCCGGGGGGCGAATAGCGACTCACCCCTCCACTTT.

The rearrangement joins TRBV27 to TRBJ2-3, with a possible D match to TRBD2 (5 bases). Germline CDR1 is MNHEY and CDR2 is SMNVEV (reference sequence). The CDR3 has 17 residues. V was pared by 0 bases and J by 1 base, with 14 bases between. CDR3 nucleotide sequence: TGTGCCAGCAGTTTATCGGCCGAGCGGCGACGCACAGATACGCAGTATTTT. The encoded protein is CASSLSAERRRTDTQYF.